This record covers a single T cell receptor beta chain. No antigen is known for it. These data originate in a study of Tregs in tolerant kidney transplant recipients. Per the germline V gene, CDR1 is MNHEY and CDR2 is SMNVEV (reference sequence). Trimming shortened V by 6 bases and J by 2 bases, and 8 bases separated the two germline ends. The CDR3 loop spans 14 amino acids. The table came from immunoSEQ multiplex PCR; TCRdb's copy has only in-frame clones and leaves some out. The sample lists about 21,000 clones; less than 70% were seen once. Source material: Tregs from blood cultured with allogeneic cells. The chain couples TRBV27 to TRBJ1-6; no clear D. This clonotype was sampled from a human donor in good health. The CDR3 DNA is TGTGCCAGCAGCCTCATTCCCTATAATTCACCCCTCCACTTT. Translation: CASSLIPYNSPLHF.